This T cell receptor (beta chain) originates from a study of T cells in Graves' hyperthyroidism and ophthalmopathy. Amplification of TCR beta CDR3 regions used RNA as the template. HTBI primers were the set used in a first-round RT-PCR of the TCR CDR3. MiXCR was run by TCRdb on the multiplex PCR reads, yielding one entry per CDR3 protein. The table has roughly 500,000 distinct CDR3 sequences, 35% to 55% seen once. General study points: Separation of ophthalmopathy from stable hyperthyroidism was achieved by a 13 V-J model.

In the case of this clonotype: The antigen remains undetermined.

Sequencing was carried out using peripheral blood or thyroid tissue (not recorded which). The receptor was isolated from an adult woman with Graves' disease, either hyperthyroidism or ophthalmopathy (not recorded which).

In nucleotides, the CDR3 is TGTGCCAGCAGGACACAGGGGGCCACTGAAGCTTTCTTT. Protein product: CASRTQGATEAFF. V gene TRBV7-2 combines with J gene TRBJ1-1; 9 nucleotides line up with TRBD1. The germline gives CDR1 SGHTA, CDR2 FQGNSA. CDR3 size: 13 residues. The J segment lost 4 bases and the V segment lost 6 bases, leaving 3 bases of the junction unmatched.